This T cell receptor (beta chain) comes out of a study of control samples from healthy donors and cancer patients. In this sample, this clone turned up once. Some clones are missing from TCRdb's copy, which holds only in-frame ones; the method was immunoSEQ multiplex PCR. This repertoire shows about 77,000 clones, approximately 92% found once; its top ten account for 5.8%. The sample comprised blood. This receptor was obtained from a woman aged 55-69 years in good health.

The DNA for the CDR3 is TGCGCCAGCCATATTAGCGATGGTGGCAATGAGCAGTTCTTC. It specifies CASHISDGGNEQFF. The chain joins TRBV5-1 to TRBJ2-1, with a weak D call TRBD2 (5 bases). V was pared by 7 bases and J by 6 bases, with 17 bases between. Germline CDR1 is SGHRS and CDR2 is YFSETQ. CDR3 length: 14 amino acids.